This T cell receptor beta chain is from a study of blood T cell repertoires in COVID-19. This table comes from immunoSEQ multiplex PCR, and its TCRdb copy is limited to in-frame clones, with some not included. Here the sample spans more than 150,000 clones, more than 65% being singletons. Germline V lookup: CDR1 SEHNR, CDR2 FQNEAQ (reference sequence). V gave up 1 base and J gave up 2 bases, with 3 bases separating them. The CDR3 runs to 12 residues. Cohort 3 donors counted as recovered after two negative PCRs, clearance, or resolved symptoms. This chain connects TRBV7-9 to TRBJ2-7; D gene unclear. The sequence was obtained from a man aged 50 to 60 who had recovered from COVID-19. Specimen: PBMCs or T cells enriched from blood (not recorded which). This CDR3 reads CASSLVAYEQYF. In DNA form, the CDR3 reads TGTGCCAGCAGCTTAGTCGCCTACGAGCAGTACTTC.